One and the same sample provided the 4 T cell receptor beta chains below, sequenced in a study of blood T cell repertoires in COVID-19. The repertoire was sequenced with immunoSEQ multiplex PCR; TCRdb's copy has only in-frame clones and lacks some. The table records 200,000 to 300,000 clones, over 75% of them present only once. The material sequenced was PBMCs or T cells enriched from blood (not recorded which). These receptors were collected from a woman in her forties who had been exposed to COVID-19.

This clone has only one observation. The chain carries TRBV2 and TRBJ1-5, with 11 bases identical to TRBD1. Germline loops: CDR1 SNHLY, CDR2 FYNNEI. V was pared by 5 bases and J by 6 bases, with 6 bases of the junction left unmatched. The CDR3 spans 15 residues. This CDR3 reads CASSPGQGAGQPQHF. CDR3 sequence (DNA): TGTGCCAGCAGTCCCGGACAGGGGGCGGGTCAGCCCCAGCATTTT.

This rearrangement joins TRBV7-2 to TRBJ1-5; D ambiguous. V was shortened by 1 base and J by 0 bases, with 7 bases between the two germline ends. The CDR3 totals 15 residues. From germline, CDR1 is SGHTA and CDR2 FQGNSA. As DNA, the CDR3 is TGTGCCAGCAGCTTAGTAACGGGTAGCAATCAGCCCCAGCATTTT. Its protein product is CASSLVTGSNQPQHF.

V usage is TRBV19 and J usage is TRBJ2-7; TRBD1 matches at 9 bases. Germline assignment: CDR1 LNHDA and CDR2 SQIVND (reference sequence). CDR3 length: 14 residues. The V segment lost 9 bases and the J segment 6 bases; nucleotides outside the gene matches: 12. For the CDR3, the DNA is TGTGCCAGCCCTCAGGGACAGGGTGAATGCGAGCAGTACGTC. It translates to CASPQGQGECEQYV.

The rearrangement links TRBV3-1 (or the pseudogene TRBV3-2) to TRBJ2-2; the match to TRBD1 covers 8 bases. The CDR3 runs 15 residues. The J segment lost 6 bases and the V segment lost 2 bases, leaving 5 bases of the junction unmatched. Germline CDR1 and CDR2: LGHDT and YNNKEL (reference sequence). This chain's CDR3 is CASSQSDRVAGELFF. The CDR3 region has the DNA TGTGCCAGCAGCCAATCGGACAGGGTCGCCGGGGAGCTGTTTTTT.